This entry concerns a single T cell receptor beta chain. Clones were read by immunoSEQ multiplex PCR, and TCRdb kept only the in-frame ones, dropping some. The table includes some 71,000 clones, 85% to 90% detected once. This record comes from a study of Tregs in tolerant kidney transplant recipients. Looking at the study overall: Mixed chimerism was transient after nonmyeloablative marrow transplants from related graft donors.

V was shortened by 3 bases and J by 2 bases, with 10 bases between the two germline ends. The germline CDR1 and CDR2 sequences are MDHEN and SYDVKM. The CDR3 spans 14 residues. Sequencing used CD4+ T cells from blood, obtained before the transplant. The source is a human donor who received a combined kidney and bone marrow transplant. This chain links TRBV28 with TRBJ1-2, with a possible D match to TRBD1 (5 bases). The CDR3, as DNA: TGTGCCAGCAGTTTCGACCGACAGAACTATGGCTACACCTTC. Encoded protein: CASSFDRQNYGYTF.